The 22 T cell receptor beta chains listed next were all sequenced from one sample in a study of PD-L1 blockade in urothelial cancer listed by TCRdb under 2017. This specimen's time point label, interpreted: peripheral blood 6 weeks after treatment start. Libraries were made using the immunoSEQ multiplex PCR assay. TCRdb holds this immuneACCESS table with in-frame rearrangements only. Some clones are missing; in checked studies, unresolved V genes explain under half, and the rest has no known cause. Here the sample has about 29,000 clones; approximately 80% occur a single time. In total, the top ten clones hold 2.5% to 3.5% of the sample. The material sequenced was PBMCs, taken around atezolizumab (anti-PD-L1) treatment. These receptor sequences come from a man aged 70 or older with urothelial cancer.

The chain joins TRBV6-4 to TRBJ2-7; D is perhaps TRBD1 (7 bases). From germline, CDR1 is MRHNA and CDR2 SNTAGT. The CDR3 is 14 amino acids. Trimming stripped 7 bases from V and 3 bases from J, with 16 bases between. This chain's CDR3 is CASTPGGTVYEQYF. The CDR3 nucleotides read TGTGCCAGCACCCCCGGAGGGACAGTCTACGAGCAGTACTTC.

The sample holds a few counts of this clone. The gene calls are TRBV19 and TRBJ1-5; possible D gene TRBD1, 6 bases. Per the germline V gene, CDR1 is LNHDA and CDR2 is SQIVND (reference sequence). Between the trimmed V and J ends, which lost 3 bases and 2 bases, there was a span of 17 bases. This CDR3 contains 17 residues. Here the CDR3 DNA reads TGTGCCAGTAGTATGTATCGTACAGGGAGAGGCAATCAGCCCCAGCATTTT. This codes for CASSMYRTGRGNQPQHF. The full variable domain, in which reference TRBV19 and TRBJ1-5 provide the parts outside the CDR3, is DGGITQSPKYLFRKEGQNVTLSCEQNLNHDAMYWYRQDPGQGLRLIYYSQIVNDFQKGDIAEGYSVSREKKESFPLTVTSAQKNPTAFYLCASSMYRTGRGNQPQHFGDGTRLSIL.

This clone is categorized as medium-sized (0.01 to 0.1%). The chain couples TRBV29-1 to TRBJ2-3; 8 bases agree with TRBD2. Per the germline V gene, CDR1 is SQVTM and CDR2 is ANQGSEA. Unmatched junction bases numbered 8, after V lost 2 bases and J lost 4 bases. The CDR3 loop spans 15 amino acids. CDR3 residues: CSVESGGAPADTQYF. CDR3 coding DNA: TGCAGCGTTGAATCCGGGGGGGCCCCAGCAGATACGCAGTATTTT.

This clone is a singleton in its sample. The chain recombines TRBV29-1 with TRBJ2-3, with D perhaps matching TRBD2 (5 bases). The V end was cut by 8 bases, the J end by 5 bases, with 11 bases between. This CDR3 has 11 residues. Germline lookup yields CDR1 SQVTM and CDR2 ANQGSEA. This CDR3 is CSPREGDTQYF. In DNA form, the CDR3 reads TGCAGCCCTCGCGAGGGAGATACGCAGTATTTT.

The CDR3, as DNA: TGTGCCAGCAGCTTACGAGACAGGGGGAGGGGAACTGAAGCTTTCTTT. Encoded protein: CASSLRDRGRGTEAFF. The chain combines TRBV7-8 with TRBJ1-1; TRBD1 matches 9 bases. Trimming cost V 2 bases and J 5 bases; bases outside gene matches: 9. The CDR3 length is 16 residues. CDR1 SGHVS and CDR2 FQNEAQ come from the germline V gene.

This clone has just one count. This chain connects TRBV11-3 to TRBJ2-5, with 9 bases that match TRBD1. From germline, CDR1 is SGHNT and CDR2 YENEEA. The V gene end was trimmed by 4 bases and the J gene end by 2 bases; junction bases not matched to a gene: 2. This CDR3 has 14 residues. Here the CDR3 DNA reads TGTGCCAGCAGCTCTGGGACAGGGCAAGAGACCCAGTACTTC. Protein: CASSSGTGQETQYF.

The rearrangement joins TRBV19 to TRBJ2-5; TRBD2 matches at 11 bases. Germline V lookup: CDR1 LNHDA, CDR2 SQIVND (reference sequence). The junction had 9 bases not matched to a gene; V was cut back by 0 bases and J by 9 bases. This CDR3 has 16 amino acids. The CDR3 coding sequence is TGTGCCAGTAGTATAGATATAACTAGCGGGGGTGGGTCCCAGTACTTC. Amino acids: CASSIDITSGGGSQYF.

This clone was seen only a few times. The V and J genes are TRBV7-2 and TRBJ2-7; D is undetermined. Germline assignment: CDR1 SGHTA and CDR2 FQGNSA. The CDR3 contains 11 residues. Trimming removed 6 bases from V and 6 bases from J, with 9 bases in between. CDR3 nucleotides: TGTGCCAGCAGAGAGTACGGCGAGCAGTACTTC. This translates into CASREYGEQYF.

The V and J genes are TRBV18 and TRBJ2-5; TRBD2 might be the D (6 bases). Germline values: CDR1 KGHSH, CDR2 LQKENI. V lost 0 bases and J 2 bases, leaving 10 bases between the germline ends. The CDR3 is made up of 15 amino acids. The CDR3 protein is CASSPPSRGQETQYF. CDR3 DNA: TGTGCCAGCTCACCACCGTCTCGGGGGCAAGAGACCCAGTACTTC.

A note on this clone: This sample also contains other DNA sequences that code for the same CDR3. The chain has TRBV2 and TRBJ2-7, with D unclear. CDR1 and CDR2 (germline): SNHLY, FYNNEI. The CDR3 has 14 residues. Deletions cut 2 bases from V and 2 bases from J, with 10 bases between. The CDR3 region has the DNA TGTGCCAGCAGTGAACTGCGCGGAACCTACGAGCAGTACTTC. Encoded protein: CASSELRGTYEQYF.

The chain joins TRBV11-3 to TRBJ2-1, with D unresolved. Germline V gene sequence: CDR1 SGHNT, CDR2 YENEEA. This CDR3 has 15 amino acids. V gave up 0 bases and J gave up 2 bases, with 8 bases separating them. The CDR3 region is CASSLEFRAYNEQFF. In DNA form, the CDR3 reads TGTGCCAGCAGCTTAGAATTTCGGGCCTACAATGAGCAGTTCTTC.

The gene calls are TRBV18 and TRBJ2-3; 7 bases agree with TRBD1. There are 14 residues in the CDR3. The junction had 5 bases not matched to a gene; V was cut back by 6 bases and J by 2 bases. Per the germline V gene, CDR1 is KGHSH and CDR2 is LQKENI. This CDR3 reads CASSHRGYTDTQYF. The CDR3 region has the DNA TGTGCCAGCTCCCACAGGGGATACACAGATACGCAGTATTTT. The full variable domain, its missing parts supplied by reference TRBV18 and TRBJ2-3, is NAGVMQNPRHLVRRRGQEARLRCSPMKGHSHVYWYRQLPEEGLKFMVYLQKENIIDESGMPKERFSAEFPKEGPSILRIQQVVRGDSAAYFCASSHRGYTDTQYFGPGTRLTVL.

The chain uses TRBV19 and TRBJ2-7, with no clear D. The CDR3 is 13 residues long. Deletions cut 3 bases from V and 2 bases from J, with 8 bases between. Germline CDR1 LNHDA, CDR2 SQIVND (reference sequence). The CDR3 region has the DNA TGTGCCAGTAGTATTTGCGATCCCTACGAGCAGTACTTC. Residues: CASSICDPYEQYF.

This chain links TRBV9 with TRBJ1-1; TRBD1 matches at 9 bases. The germline gives CDR1 SGDLS, CDR2 YYNGEE. J was trimmed by 3 bases and V by 4 bases; bases with no gene match: 7. The CDR3 loop spans 15 amino acids. In nucleotides, the CDR3 is TGTGCCAGCAGCCCCTGGACAGGGGTAGACACTGAAGCTTTCTTT. Its translation: CASSPWTGVDTEAFF.

The rearrangement joins TRBV7-2 to TRBJ2-5; TRBD2 agrees at 14 bases. Trimming cost V 5 bases and J 5 bases; bases outside gene matches: 7. This CDR3 contains 16 residues. Germline-derived CDR1 and CDR2 are SGHTA and FQGNSA. Here the CDR3 reads CASSTGLAGDGETQYF. CDR3 nucleotides: TGTGCCAGCAGCACGGGACTAGCGGGAGATGGCGAGACCCAGTACTTC.

The chain has TRBV5-1 and TRBJ1-1, with D possibly TRBD1 on 6 matching bases. Trimming shortened V by 4 bases and J by 3 bases, and 16 bases separated the two germline ends. The CDR3 runs 15 residues. Germline CDR1 reads SGHRS; CDR2 reads YFSETQ. This CDR3 is CASSGGGRADTEAFF. Here the CDR3 DNA reads TGCGCCAGCAGCGGGGGGGGCAGGGCGGACACTGAAGCTTTCTTT.

The chain carries TRBV25-1 and TRBJ1-2; 11 nucleotides align to TRBD1. J was trimmed by 8 bases and V by 8 bases; bases with no gene match: 7. CDR1 is MGHDK, CDR2 SYGVNS, per germline. CDR3 length: 13 residues. CDR3 bases: TGTGCCAGCTTAGGACAGGGGGCGGGCGGCTACACCTTC. This gives the protein CASLGQGAGGYTF.

The J gene is TRBJ2-1, the V gene TRBV7-8; possible D gene TRBD2, 6 bases. From germline, CDR1 is SGHVS and CDR2 FQNEAQ. V was pared by 4 bases and J by 8 bases, with 21 bases between. There are 16 residues in the CDR3. The DNA of the CDR3 is TGTGCCAGCAGCTCCACCCCTGGATATGGGACTTATGAGCAGTTCTTC. This codes for CASSSTPGYGTYEQFF.

On this clone: One end of the junction fails to match germline, which may point to a read error. J is TRBJ2-7 and V is TRBV28; D is ambiguous. The CDR3 is made up of 13 amino acids. The V gene's germline CDR1 is MDHEN and CDR2 SYDVKM. DNA for the CDR3: TGTGCCAGCAGTTTAGGAACCGTCAATAGGCAGGACTTC. Amino acid sequence: CASSLGTVNRQDF.

V gene TRBV29-1 combines with J gene TRBJ1-2, with TRBD1 identical over 7 bases. CDR1 is SQVTM, CDR2 ANQGSEA, per germline. The trim removed 0 bases at V and 4 bases at J, leaving 8 bases unmatched. The length of the CDR3 is 15 residues. DNA of the CDR3: TGCAGCGTTGAAGATGCGAGGGGGCGGTCCTATGGCTACACCTTC. Amino acid sequence: CSVEDARGRSYGYTF.

The chain links TRBV7-3 to TRBJ2-3; TRBD2 is a possible D gene (5 bases). V lost 5 bases and J 0 bases, leaving 15 bases between the germline ends. This CDR3 is 16 amino acids long. Germline CDR1 is SGHTA and CDR2 is FQGTGA. The CDR3 sequence: CASSPSPGDSTDTQYF. CDR3 bases: TGTGCCAGCAGCCCTAGCCCCGGGGATAGCACAGATACGCAGTATTTT.

The rearrangement links TRBV5-1 to TRBJ2-6, with 8 bases that match TRBD1. V shed 7 bases and J 0 bases; nucleotides not matched to a gene: 6. The germline CDR1 and CDR2 sequences are SGHRS and YFSETQ. CDR3 length: 16 amino acids. The CDR3 region is CASGTGSTSGANVLTF. DNA for the CDR3: TGCGCCAGCGGGACAGGCTCTACCTCTGGGGCCAACGTCCTGACTTTC.